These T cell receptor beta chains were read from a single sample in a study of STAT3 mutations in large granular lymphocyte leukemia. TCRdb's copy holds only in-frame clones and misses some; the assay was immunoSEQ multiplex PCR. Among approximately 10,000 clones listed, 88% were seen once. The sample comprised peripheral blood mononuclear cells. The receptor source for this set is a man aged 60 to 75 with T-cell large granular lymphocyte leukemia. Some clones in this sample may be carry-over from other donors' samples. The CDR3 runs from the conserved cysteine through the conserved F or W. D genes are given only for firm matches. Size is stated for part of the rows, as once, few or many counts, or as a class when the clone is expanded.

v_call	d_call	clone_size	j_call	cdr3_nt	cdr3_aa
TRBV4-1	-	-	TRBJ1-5	TGCGCCAGCAGCCAAGGAGGCTTGAGCAATCAGCCCCAGCATTTT	CASSQGGLSNQPQHF
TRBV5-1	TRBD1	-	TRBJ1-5	TGCGCCAGCAGCAAGGGACAGGGTTGGGATCAGCCCCAGCATTTT	CASSKGQGWDQPQHF
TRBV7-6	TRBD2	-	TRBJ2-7	TGTGCCAGCAGCTTAGAATCTAGCGGAGCCTACGAGCAGTACTTC	CASSLESSGAYEQYF
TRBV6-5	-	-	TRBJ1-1	TGTGCCAGCAGCCAGACAGCCTCGAACACTGAAGCTTTCTTT	CASSQTASNTEAFF
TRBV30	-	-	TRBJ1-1	TGTGCCTCGCGGTCCCGAAGACAGACTGAAGCTTTCTTT	CASRSRRQTEAFF
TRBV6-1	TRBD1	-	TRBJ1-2	TGTGCCAGCAGTGATCGACTGGACCGGGACAGTCCTTTCGGCTACACCTTC	CASSDRLDRDSPFGYTF
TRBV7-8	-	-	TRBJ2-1	TGTGCCAGCAGCTTAGGATTCGGGGATGAGCAGTTCTTC	CASSLGFGDEQFF
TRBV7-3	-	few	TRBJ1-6	TGTGCCAGCAGCTTACTAGGGGGATTAGGTTCACCCCTCCACTTT	CASSLLGGLGSPLHF
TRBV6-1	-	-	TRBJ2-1	TGTGCCAGCACGGGGCAGGGATGGAATGAGCAGTTCTTC	CASTGQGWNEQFF
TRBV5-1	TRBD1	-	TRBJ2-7	TGCGCCAGCAGCCCAAGGACAGGGGGCGCGTACGAGCAGTACTTC	CASSPRTGGAYEQYF
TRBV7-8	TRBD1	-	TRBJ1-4	TGTGCCAGCAGCCGTACAGGGGCTAATGAAAAACTGTTTTTT	CASSRTGANEKLFF
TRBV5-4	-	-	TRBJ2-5	TGTGCCAGCAGCGACCCTTTACTGGGGGTCTCACAGGGGACCCAGTACTTC	CASSDPLLGVSQGTQYF
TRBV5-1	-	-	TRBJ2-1	TGCGCCAGCAGCTTGCATCGGGGAGGTCCGGTGGCAGATGAGCAGTTCTTC	CASSLHRGGPVADEQFF
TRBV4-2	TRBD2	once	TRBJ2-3	TGTGCCAGCAGCCATCCCTCTCTACCTGGGACTAGCGGGAGGGAGGGGGAAGGGAGAGATACGCAGTATTTT	CASSHPSLPGTSGREGEGRDTQYF
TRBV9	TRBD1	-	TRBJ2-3	TGTGCCAGCAGCGTGGGACAGCGCACAGATACGCAGTATTTT	CASSVGQRTDTQYF
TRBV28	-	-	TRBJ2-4	TGTGCCAGCAGGGGGACAACCAAAAACATTCAGTACTTC	CASRGTTKNIQYF
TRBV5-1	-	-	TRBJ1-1	TGCGCCAGCAGGGCAGGCCCCAGGGGTGAAGCTTTCTTT	CASRAGPRGEAFF
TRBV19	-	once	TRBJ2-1	TGTGCCAGTAGTAGTGGTGGCCCTCGGGGGGCAGTTTACAATGAGCAGTTCTTC	CASSSGGPRGAVYNEQFF
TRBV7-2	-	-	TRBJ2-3	TGTGCCAGCAGCACTCTGGTATACAGGCAGTATTTT	CASSTLVYRQYF
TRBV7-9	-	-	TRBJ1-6	TGTGCCAGCAGCCCTGGGACGGGGTCACCCCTCCACTTT	CASSPGTGSPLHF
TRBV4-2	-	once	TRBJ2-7	TGTGCCAGCAGCCAAGAGGAGGGCCGCTCCTACGAGCAGTACTTC	CASSQEEGRSYEQYF
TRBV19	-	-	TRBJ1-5	TGTGCCAGTAGACCCAGACGGCTTGGTGTGGATCAGCCCCAGCATTTT	CASRPRRLGVDQPQHF
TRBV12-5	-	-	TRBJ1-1	TGTGCTAGTGGTAGGAAAGGGGGGGTCACTGAAGCTTTCTTT	CASGRKGGVTEAFF
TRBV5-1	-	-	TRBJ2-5	TGCGCCAGCAGCTTAAGCCCTCAAGAGACCCAGTACTTC	CASSLSPQETQYF
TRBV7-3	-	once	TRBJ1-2	TGTGCCAGCAGCTCTTCAATAGTGGGGGGCTACACCTTC	CASSSSIVGGYTF
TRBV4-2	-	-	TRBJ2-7	TGTGCCAGCAGCCAACCTTTGGCTAACCCAAACTACGAGCAGTACTTC	CASSQPLANPNYEQYF
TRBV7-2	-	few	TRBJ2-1	TGTGCCAGCAGCCGTCCGGGGCCTCAAGGGCAGGGTGAGCAGTTCTTC	CASSRPGPQGQGEQFF
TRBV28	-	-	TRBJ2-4	TGTGCCAGTACAGGGTATGGCAAAAACATTCAGTACTTC	CASTGYGKNIQYF
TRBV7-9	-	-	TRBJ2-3	TGTGCCAGCAGCTCCGTTGAGGAGCTCACAGATACGCAGTATTTT	CASSSVEELTDTQYF
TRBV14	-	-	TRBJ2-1	TGTGCCAGCAGCCATCTCTCGACTGGTAGCTCCTACAATGAGCAGTTCTTC	CASSHLSTGSSYNEQFF
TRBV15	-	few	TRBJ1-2	TGTGCCACCAGCAGAGGTGGCGGGAACTATGGCTACACCTTC	CATSRGGGNYGYTF
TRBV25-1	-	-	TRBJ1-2	TGTGCCAGCAGTGAAGGGGGGGCCCGGGGCTATGGCTACACCTTC	CASSEGGARGYGYTF
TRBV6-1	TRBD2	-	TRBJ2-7	TGTGCCAGCGGTACCGGGACTAGCGGGAGACAGTACTTC	CASGTGTSGRQYF
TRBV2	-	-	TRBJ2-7	TGTGCCACCTCCATGGGGGTATGGTCCCACGAGCAGTACTTC	CATSMGVWSHEQYF
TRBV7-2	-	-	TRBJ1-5	TGTGCCAGCAGCCAAAGTAATAATCAGCCCCAGCATTTT	CASSQSNNQPQHF
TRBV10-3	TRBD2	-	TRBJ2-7	TGTGCCATCAGAAGTACTAGCGGATACTCCTACGAGCAGTACTTC	CAIRSTSGYSYEQYF
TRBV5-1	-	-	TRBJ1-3	TGCGCCAGCAGCTTGGGGGGGCAGGCGAGGATGAACACCATATATTTT	CASSLGGQARMNTIYF
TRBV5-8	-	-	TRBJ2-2	TGTGCCAGCAGCCGCGGGACTCTGTCCGACCCGAACACCGGGGAGCTGTTTTTT	CASSRGTLSDPNTGELFF
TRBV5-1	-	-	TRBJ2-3	TGCGCCAGCAGCTTGGCCGTGGGGCGGGGTCCCACAGATACGCAGTATTTT	CASSLAVGRGPTDTQYF
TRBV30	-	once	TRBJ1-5	TGTGCCTGGAGTGTAGGGGGAAGTCAGCCCCAGCATTTT	CAWSVGGSQPQHF
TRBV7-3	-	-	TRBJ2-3	TGTGCCAGCAGCGAAGCCGGGACCATAACTAGCACAGATACGCAGTATTTT	CASSEAGTITSTDTQYF
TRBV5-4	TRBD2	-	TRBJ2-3	TGTGCCAGCAGCTCGCTGGCGGGAGGAACAGATACGCAGTATTTT	CASSSLAGGTDTQYF
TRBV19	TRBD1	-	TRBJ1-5	TGTGCCAGTACCTTACAGGGGGCCTCTAATCAGCCCCAGCATTTT	CASTLQGASNQPQHF
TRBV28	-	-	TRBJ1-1	TGTGCCAGCAGGGCAAACCCTCTCTTT	CASRANPLF
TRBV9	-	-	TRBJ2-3	TGTGCCAGCAGCGGGGTCACAGATACGCAGTATTTT	CASSGVTDTQYF
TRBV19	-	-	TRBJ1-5	TGTGCCAGTAGAACCGGGGTGAATCAGCCCCAGCATTTT	CASRTGVNQPQHF
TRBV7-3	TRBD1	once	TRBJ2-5	TGTGCCAGCAGCTCCGGACAGGTTGGTCAAGAGACCCAGTACTTC	CASSSGQVGQETQYF
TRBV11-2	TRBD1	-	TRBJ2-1	TGTGCCAGCAGCTCGGGACAGGGCTCTGAGCAGTTCTTC	CASSSGQGSEQFF
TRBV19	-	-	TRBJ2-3	TGTGCCAGTAGTATAGGCCTAAATACGCAGTATTTT	CASSIGLNTQYF
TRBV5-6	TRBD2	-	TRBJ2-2	TGTGCCAGCAGCTTTGGACTAGCGGCCTACACCGGGGAGCTGTTTTTT	CASSFGLAAYTGELFF
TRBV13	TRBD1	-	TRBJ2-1	TGTGCCAGCAGCCAACAGGGGGCGAGCGAGTTCTTC	CASSQQGASEFF
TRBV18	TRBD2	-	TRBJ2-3	TGTGCCAGCTCACCACTGAGCGGGGCTAGCACAGATACGCAGTATTTT	CASSPLSGASTDTQYF
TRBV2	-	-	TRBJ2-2	TGTGCCAGCAGTGTAGGCACCGGGGAGCTGTTTTTT	CASSVGTGELFF
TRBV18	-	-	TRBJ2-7	TGTGCCAGCTCACCAACCACGTCGCCAGAACCCTACGAGCAGTACTTC	CASSPTTSPEPYEQYF
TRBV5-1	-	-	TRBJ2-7	TGCGCCAGCAGCCGAGACGGACAGATCTCCTACGAGCAGTACTTC	CASSRDGQISYEQYF